The 16 T cell receptor beta chains presented below share a single source sample, sequenced in a study of blood T cell repertoires in COVID-19. The method was immunoSEQ multiplex PCR; TCRdb's version includes in-frame clones alone and lacks a portion of them. The data show roughly 230,000 clones, with 75% to 85% seen just once and less than 6.5% held by the top ten. Sample: peripheral blood. The receptors originated from a human donor in a cohort sampled during active COVID-19.

This clone was found once. The chain has TRBV28 and TRBJ1-1; D is unresolved. Between the trimmed V and J ends, which lost 7 bases and 6 bases, there was a span of 12 bases. Germline values: CDR1 MDHEN, CDR2 SYDVKM. The CDR3 sequence is 12 residues long. CDR3 bases: TGTGCCAGCAAGCGGGGATGGTCTGAAGCTTTCTTT. It encodes CASKRGWSEAFF.

This clone was counted only a few times. J is TRBJ2-2 and V is TRBV6-1; 11 nucleotides align to TRBD2. Germline V gene sequence: CDR1 MNHNS, CDR2 SASEGT. V lost 2 bases to trimming and J lost 7 bases; unmatched junction nucleotides: 3. The CDR3 loop spans 15 amino acids. The CDR3 region is CASSELAGGVGELFF. In DNA, the CDR3 is TGTGCCAGCAGTGAACTAGCGGGGGGTGTCGGGGAGCTGTTTTTT.

The chain combines TRBV11-2 with TRBJ1-4; perhaps TRBD1 as D (5 bases). V lost 1 base, J lost 7 bases, and 16 bases lay in between. Germline CDR1 reads SGHAT; CDR2 reads FQNNGV. The CDR3 covers 16 residues. The CDR3 DNA follows: TGTGCCAGCAGCTTAGGGCTATATGGGGGGAGTGAAAAACTGTTTTTT. Protein product: CASSLGLYGGSEKLFF.

This clone was recorded a few times. CDR3 nucleotides: TGCAGCAGATCGTACCAAGAGACCCAGTACTTC. Amino acid sequence: CSRSYQETQYF. The chain employs TRBV20-1 and TRBJ2-5, with D hard to call. Germline V gene data show CDR1 as DFQATT and CDR2 as SNEGSKA (reference sequence). This CDR3 contains 11 residues.

The chain links TRBV3-1 (or the pseudogene TRBV3-2) to TRBJ1-6; no firm D call. Trimming removed 5 bases at V and 10 bases at J, with 9 bases between. CDR3 length: 12 amino acids. Germline CDR1 reads LGHDT; CDR2 reads YNNKEL (reference sequence). The CDR3 region is CASSFLESPLHF. CDR3 in DNA: TGTGCCAGCAGCTTCCTAGAGTCACCCCTCCACTTT.

V and J are TRBV7-9 and TRBJ2-5; possibly TRBD2 for D (6 bases). The CDR3 runs to 13 residues. V lost 3 bases and J lost 4, with 9 bases in between. Germline values: CDR1 SEHNR, CDR2 FQNEAQ (reference sequence). This chain's CDR3 is CASSLEGSETQYF. The CDR3 DNA reads TGTGCCAGCAGCTTGGAGGGATCAGAGACCCAGTACTTC.

The V gene is TRBV19, the J gene TRBJ1-1; D remains ambiguous. Looked up from germline, CDR1 is LNHDA and CDR2 is SQIVND (reference sequence). This CDR3 comprises 12 residues. V lost 4 bases and J 3 bases, leaving 6 bases between the germline ends. The CDR3 nucleotides read TGTGCCAGTAGTACCCCTTACACTGAAGCTTTCTTT. Translating it yields CASSTPYTEAFF.

This sequence joins TRBV4-1 and TRBJ2-1, with TRBD1 matching 8 bases. CDR3 length equals 16 residues. Germline loops: CDR1 MGHRA, CDR2 YSYEKL. Trimming removed 0 bases from V and 8 bases from J; junction bases left unmatched: 9. The CDR3 sequence: CASSQDPGGAWYEQFF. CDR3 in DNA: TGCGCCAGCAGCCAAGATCCAGGGGGCGCCTGGTATGAGCAGTTCTTC.

J is TRBJ2-4 and V is TRBV3-1 (or the pseudogene TRBV3-2); D is perhaps TRBD2 (6 bases). Germline CDR1 is LGHDT and CDR2 is YNNKEL (reference sequence). The CDR3 spans 14 residues. V gave up 3 bases and J gave up 2 bases, with 8 bases separating them. CDR3 sequence: CASSQGGTKNIQYF. The CDR3 DNA sequence: TGTGCCAGCAGCCAGGGGGGAACCAAAAACATTCAGTACTTC.

This clone has a single count. J is TRBJ1-6 and V is TRBV10-3; 8 bases map to TRBD1. This CDR3 has 14 amino acids. Germline values: CDR1 ENHRY, CDR2 SYGVKD. The trim removed 3 bases at V and 10 bases at J, leaving 5 bases unmatched. The CDR3 spells CAISEDRGGSPLHF. The CDR3 DNA is TGTGCCATCAGTGAAGACAGGGGTGGCTCACCCCTCCACTTT.

The count of this clone is one. CDR3 coding DNA: TGTGCCAGCAGTGAAGTCGCAGGGGGCGGAAAGGAGACCCAGTACTTC. Protein sequence: CASSEVAGGGKETQYF. The chain carries TRBV6-1 and TRBJ2-5; 8 bases are a match to TRBD1. This CDR3 has 16 residues. Germline V gives CDR1 MNHNS, CDR2 SASEGT. Trimming at V came to 1 base and at J to 5 bases, leaving 9 bases not matched to a gene.

V gene TRBV30 combines with J gene TRBJ2-3, with a possible D match to TRBD2 (5 bases). Per germline, CDR1 GTSNPN and CDR2 SVGIG (reference sequence). V shed 3 bases and J shed 1 base, with 11 bases lying between them. This CDR3 has 14 amino acids. The CDR3 reads CAWRVKAGTDTQYF. As DNA, the CDR3 is TGTGCCTGGAGGGTAAAAGCGGGCACAGATACGCAGTATTTT.

This chain connects TRBV4-1 to TRBJ2-2, with TRBD1 matching over 10 bases. This CDR3 region has 16 residues. Germline CDR1 MGHRA, CDR2 YSYEKL. J lost 7 bases, V lost 4 bases, and 9 bases had no gene match. CDR3 amino acids: CASSREDRGYNGELFF. The CDR3 DNA reads TGCGCCAGCAGCCGTGAGGACAGGGGGTATAACGGGGAGCTGTTTTTT.

V usage is TRBV29-1 and J usage is TRBJ2-7; D may be TRBD1 (6 bases). CDR1 is SQVTM, CDR2 ANQGSEA, per germline. The CDR3 totals 12 residues. With 4 bases removed from V and 5 bases from J, the gap between germline ends came to 12 bases. The CDR3 coding sequence is TGCAGCGTTGCTGGCAGGGGTGACGAGCAGTACTTC. Translated, it gives CSVAGRGDEQYF.

The chain recombines TRBV9 with TRBJ2-6; no definite D call. The CDR3 covers 16 residues. Deletions cut 0 bases from V and 0 bases from J, with 7 bases between. Germline assignment: CDR1 SGDLS and CDR2 YYNGEE. In DNA, the CDR3 is TGTGCCAGCAGCGTAGTCCCAGGCTCTGGGGCCAACGTCCTGACTTTC. It encodes CASSVVPGSGANVLTF.

The gene calls are TRBV7-9 and TRBJ2-7, with D perhaps matching TRBD1 (5 bases). Germline CDR1 SEHNR, CDR2 FQNEAQ (reference sequence). The CDR3 is made up of 16 amino acids. V was trimmed by 5 bases and J by 5 bases, leaving 22 bases between them. CDR3 bases: TGTGCCAGCAGCAGGTTCCGGGCAACGGACACGGACGAGCAGTACTTC. It codes for CASSRFRATDTDEQYF.